This T cell receptor beta chain was captured by sequencing in a study of control samples from healthy donors and cancer patients. There are 17 residues in the CDR3. Germline V CDR1 and CDR2: MNHEY, SVGEGT. V shed 2 bases and J shed 7 bases, with 23 bases lying between them. A single count supports this clone. Here immunoSEQ multiplex PCR was the method, and the copy in TCRdb shows in-frame clones only, minus some. This sample carries hundreds of thousands of clones, approximately 92% of them seen once, and the ten largest clones take 6% to 7%. This chain uses TRBV6-2 or TRBV6-3 with TRBJ1-1, with no clear D. The TCR was taken from a middle-aged man with head and neck cancer. Sequenced input: PBMCs. CDR3 DNA sequence: TGTGCCAGCAGTTACGTCTCTCAGACACGCGGTGGTAATGAAGCTTTCTTT. Translated: CASSYVSQTRGGNEAFF.